This entry concerns a single T cell receptor (beta chain). The antigen remains unidentified. This sample is part of a study of Ad26.COV2.S vaccination and SARS-CoV-2 variants. About the study: Administration of Ad26.COV2.S was intramuscular, either once or twice 56 days apart. Study conclusions and caveats: Vaccine and placebo recipients had comparable breadth of non-spike TCRs.

Described treatment: about 20 received Ad26.COV2.S at low or high dose, single or two shots; roughly 5 received placebo; per-sample allocation not given. The study sampled participants on day 63 after the first vaccine or placebo injection. This CDR3 region has 13 residues. The V gene lost 0 bases and the J gene lost 7 bases, with 9 bases spanning the gap. The germline V gene has CDR1 SEHNR and CDR2 FQNEAQ (reference sequence). The data were produced by immunoSEQ multiplex PCR, yet TCRdb's version contains in-frame clones alone and is incomplete. Counted here are about half a million clones, approximately 90% occurring once; the ten biggest clones make up 1.7%.

The TCR sequence derives from a person between 18 and 59 years old who received the Ad26.COV2.S COVID-19 vaccine or a placebo. The J gene is TRBJ2-5, the V gene TRBV7-9; D ambiguous. The sample was peripheral blood, taken in a trial of Ad26.COV2.S vaccine versus placebo. This CDR3 is CASSLAQSGTQYF. In DNA, the CDR3 is TGTGCCAGCAGCTTAGCGCAATCCGGGACCCAGTACTTC.